The clone carrying this T cell receptor (beta chain) was recorded at least ten times. TCRdb called the 5' RACE reads again in MiXCR, with one record for every CDR3 protein. Of about 120,000 distinct CDR3 sequences in the sample, more than 10% were seen once. Time point reported: blood at routine non-recurrence follow-up after resection. Unsorted whole RNA from tumor, nontumor lung or frozen PBMC underwent sequencing. The germline CDR1 and CDR2 sequences are KGHDR and SFDVKD. The V and J ends lost 3 bases and 10 bases respectively, with 11 bases between them. The CDR3 length is 13 residues. These data belong to a study of spatial heterogeneity in lung cancer.

The TCR sequence derives from a male donor with early-stage non-small cell lung cancer. Specimen: PBMCs, collected at follow-up. The chain joins TRBV24-1 to TRBJ1-4; D not certain. For the CDR3, the DNA is TGTGCCACCAGTGATCTCACGACGGGAAAACTGTTTTTT. It yields the protein CATSDLTTGKLFF.